The rows below give T cell receptor beta chains drawn from one sample of a study of graft-versus-host responses after intestinal transplantation. Their specific antigens are unknown. Measured with immunoSEQ multiplex PCR; TCRdb has only the in-frame clones, and not every one. The sample comprises about 88,000 clones, approximately 94% of which are singletons, and approximately 0.2% rests with the top ten. The sequencing here drew on unstimulated CD4+ T cells sorted from spleen or lymph node cells, taken before transplant. These receptor sequences come from a human donor who was the organ donor for an intestinal transplant. Each CDR3 is given with its conserved first and last residue. A D gene is named only where the DNA matches it firmly. Rows give clone size only sometimes, using once, few, many, or a class for an expanded clone.

>-|TRBV21-1|-|TRBJ1-6
CAGWGWNSPLHF
TGTGCCGGATGGGGTTGGAATTCACCCCTCCACTTT
>once|TRBV7-2|TRBD1|TRBJ2-7
CASSLVPDRGYEQYF
TGTGCCAGCAGCTTAGTTCCGGACAGGGGCTACGAGCAGTACTTC
>-|TRBV11-2|TRBD2|TRBJ2-1
CASSLGGGSGTRSEQFF
TGTGCCAGCAGCTTAGGAGGCGGATCCGGGACTAGAAGTGAGCAGTTCTTC
>-|TRBV5-4|TRBD1|TRBJ1-1
CASSWARDRNTEAFF
TGTGCCAGCAGCTGGGCCCGGGACAGGAACACTGAAGCTTTCTTT
>few|TRBV19|-|TRBJ1-6
CASSTTGQPNSPLHF
TGTGCCAGTAGTACAACCGGACAGCCGAATTCACCCCTCCACTTT
>once|TRBV2|-|TRBJ1-2
CASITRDNYGYTF
TGTGCCAGCATCACCAGGGACAACTATGGCTACACCTTC
>-|TRBV4-3|-|TRBJ2-3
CASSQDSVGGRTDTQYF
TGCGCCAGCAGCCAAGATTCTGTCGGGGGCCGGACAGATACGCAGTATTTT
>-|TRBV30|-|TRBJ1-2
CAWNLRGNGYTF
TGTGCCTGGAATTTAAGAGGAAATGGCTACACCTTC
>-|TRBV7-2|-|TRBJ2-7
CASSLLQGTNYEQYF
TGTGCCAGCAGCCTACTACAGGGTACCAACTACGAGCAGTACTTC
>-|TRBV7-2|-|TRBJ1-5
CASSLQGNQPQHF
TGTGCCAGCAGCTTACAGGGGAATCAGCCCCAGCATTTT
>-|TRBV4-3|TRBD1|TRBJ2-7
CASSRGTGGNEQYF
TGCGCCAGCAGCCGCGGGACAGGGGGCAACGAGCAGTACTTC
>-|TRBV19|-|TRBJ2-3
CASSPGGVSTDTQYF
TGTGCCAGTAGTCCGGGTGGGGTAAGCACAGATACGCAGTATTTT
>-|TRBV6-1|TRBD1|TRBJ1-2
CASSPGGLYGYTF
TGTGCCAGCAGTCCAGGGGGCCTCTATGGCTACACCTTC
>-|TRBV5-4|-|TRBJ2-3
CASSLGLVRQNTDTQYF
TGTGCCAGCAGCTTGGGATTGGTTCGGCAAAACACAGATACGCAGTATTTT
>-|TRBV27|TRBD1|TRBJ2-1
CASSGQRYNEQFF
TGTGCCAGCTCGGGACAGAGATACAATGAGCAGTTCTTC
>-|TRBV7-9|-|TRBJ2-1
CASSFAEGNEQFF
TGTGCCAGCAGCTTTGCGGAAGGCAATGAGCAGTTCTTC
>-|TRBV19|-|TRBJ1-6
CASSPQDPRPLHF
TGTGCCAGTAGTCCGCAGGACCCTAGACCCCTCCACTTT
>-|TRBV7-3|-|TRBJ1-1
CASSFQRYTEAFF
TGTGCCAGCAGCTTTCAGAGGTACACTGAAGCTTTCTTT
>-|TRBV25-1|-|TRBJ2-3
CASSDRGSTDTQYF
TGTGCCAGCAGTGATCGGGGGAGCACAGATACGCAGTATTTT
>-|TRBV6-1|TRBD1|TRBJ1-6
CASTQDRPDSPLHF
TGTGCCAGCACCCAGGACAGGCCCGATTCACCCCTCCACTTT
>once|TRBV5-1|-|TRBJ2-4
CASSLEQGRKNIQYF
TGCGCCAGCAGCTTGGAACAGGGCCGGAAAAACATTCAGTACTTC
>-|TRBV6-1|-|TRBJ1-4
CASRRSAGDGEKLFF
TGTGCCAGCAGGCGGTCAGCAGGGGACGGTGAAAAACTGTTTTTT
>-|TRBV6-5|TRBD1|TRBJ1-2
CASSEGQGYYGYTF
TGTGCCAGCAGTGAGGGACAGGGTTACTATGGCTACACCTTC
>-|TRBV5-1|-|TRBJ2-1
CASSLASWGVNEQFF
TGCGCCAGCAGCTTGGCCAGTTGGGGGGTGAATGAGCAGTTCTTC
>-|TRBV30|-|TRBJ1-2
CAWSVPGAGFYGYTF
TGTGCCTGGAGTGTACCGGGGGCGGGTTTCTATGGCTACACCTTC
>few|TRBV10-3|TRBD1|TRBJ2-7
CATSGTDYSYEQYF
TGTGCCACCTCGGGGACAGATTACTCCTACGAGCAGTACTTC
>-|TRBV10-3|-|TRBJ1-1
CATGGTRTEAFF
TGTGCCACGGGGGGGACGAGGACTGAAGCTTTCTTT
>-|TRBV5-1|-|TRBJ1-3
CASSRDRPLSSGNTIYF
TGCGCCAGCAGCCGTGACAGACCGCTCAGCTCTGGAAACACCATATATTTT
>-|TRBV27|TRBD2|TRBJ2-7
CASSPGLAGYYEQYF
TGTGCCAGCAGTCCCGGACTAGCGGGGTACTACGAGCAGTACTTC
>-|TRBV18|-|TRBJ2-1
CASSPLKIQGPGGEQFF
TGTGCCAGCTCACCCCTGAAGATTCAGGGTCCTGGGGGTGAGCAGTTCTTC
>-|TRBV6-6|-|TRBJ2-2
CASSSRITGELFF
TGTGCCAGCAGTTCTAGGATCACCGGGGAGCTGTTTTTT
>-|TRBV11-2|TRBD1|TRBJ1-5
CASSESGQGKGNQPQHF
TGTGCCAGCAGCGAATCGGGACAGGGGAAGGGCAATCAGCCCCAGCATTTT
>-|TRBV4-1|TRBD2|TRBJ2-7
CASSQLAGSGEQYF
TGCGCCAGCAGCCAACTAGCGGGGTCGGGCGAGCAGTACTTC
>few|TRBV2|-|TRBJ1-2
CASRDSNYGYTF
TGTGCCAGCAGGGACAGTAACTATGGCTACACCTTC
>-|TRBV10-3|TRBD1|TRBJ2-3
CAISGSGGSDTQYF
TGTGCCATCAGTGGGTCAGGGGGCTCAGATACGCAGTATTTT